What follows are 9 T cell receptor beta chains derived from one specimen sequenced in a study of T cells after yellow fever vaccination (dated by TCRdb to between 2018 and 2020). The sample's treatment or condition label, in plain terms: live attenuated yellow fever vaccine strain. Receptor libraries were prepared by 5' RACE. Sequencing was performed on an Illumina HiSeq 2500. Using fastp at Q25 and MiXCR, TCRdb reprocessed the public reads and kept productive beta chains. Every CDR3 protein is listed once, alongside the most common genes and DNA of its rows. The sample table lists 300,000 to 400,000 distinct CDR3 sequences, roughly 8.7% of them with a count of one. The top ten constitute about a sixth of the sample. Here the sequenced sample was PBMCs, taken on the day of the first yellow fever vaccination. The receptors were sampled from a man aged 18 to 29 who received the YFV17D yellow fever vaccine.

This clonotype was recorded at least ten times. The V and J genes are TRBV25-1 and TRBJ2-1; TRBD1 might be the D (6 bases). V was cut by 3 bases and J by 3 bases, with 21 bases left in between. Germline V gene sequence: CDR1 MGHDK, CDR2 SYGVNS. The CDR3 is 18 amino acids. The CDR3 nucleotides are TGTGCCAGCAGTGATCTGGACAGCCGCCAGGGCGGCTACAATGAGCAGTTCTTC. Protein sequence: CASSDLDSRQGGYNEQFF.

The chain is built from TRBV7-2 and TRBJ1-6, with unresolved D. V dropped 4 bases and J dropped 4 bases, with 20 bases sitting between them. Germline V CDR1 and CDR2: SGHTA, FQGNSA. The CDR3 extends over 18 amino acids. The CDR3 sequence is CASSSGHVSRGYNSPLHF. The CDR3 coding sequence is TGTGCCAGCAGCTCTGGGCACGTCTCCCGTGGATATAATTCACCCCTCCACTTT.

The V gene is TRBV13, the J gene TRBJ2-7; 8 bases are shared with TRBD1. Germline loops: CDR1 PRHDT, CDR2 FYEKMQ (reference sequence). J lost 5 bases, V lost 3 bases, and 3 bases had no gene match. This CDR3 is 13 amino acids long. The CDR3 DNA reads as TGTGCCAGCAGCTTGGACAGGGTGCACGAGCAGTACTTC. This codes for CASSLDRVHEQYF.

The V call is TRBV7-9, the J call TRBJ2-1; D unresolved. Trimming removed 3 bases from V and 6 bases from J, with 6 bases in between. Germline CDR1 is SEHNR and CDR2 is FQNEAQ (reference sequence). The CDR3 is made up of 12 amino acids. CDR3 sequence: CASSFRVNEQFF. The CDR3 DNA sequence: TGTGCCAGCAGCTTCCGTGTCAATGAGCAGTTCTTC.

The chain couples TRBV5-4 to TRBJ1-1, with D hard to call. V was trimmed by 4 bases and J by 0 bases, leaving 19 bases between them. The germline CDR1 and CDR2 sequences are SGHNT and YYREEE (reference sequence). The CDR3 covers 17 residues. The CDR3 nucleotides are TGTGCCAGCAGCCAGACGGCCCGAGGGCAGCTGAACACTGAAGCTTTCTTT. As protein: CASSQTARGQLNTEAFF.

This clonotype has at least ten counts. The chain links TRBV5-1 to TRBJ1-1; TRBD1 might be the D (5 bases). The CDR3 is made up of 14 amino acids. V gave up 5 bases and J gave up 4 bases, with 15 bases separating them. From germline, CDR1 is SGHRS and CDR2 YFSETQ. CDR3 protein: CASRNQGSSTEAFF. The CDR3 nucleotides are TGCGCCAGCAGGAATCAGGGTTCGAGCACTGAAGCTTTCTTT.

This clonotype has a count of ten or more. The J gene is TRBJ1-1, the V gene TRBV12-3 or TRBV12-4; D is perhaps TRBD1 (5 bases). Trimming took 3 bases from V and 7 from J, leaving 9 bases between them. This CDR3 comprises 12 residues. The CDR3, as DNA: TGTGCCAGCAGTTTCACCAGGGTTGAAGCTTTCTTT. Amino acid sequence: CASSFTRVEAFF.

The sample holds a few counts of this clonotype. CDR3 protein: CASTKPGHRTDTQYF. CDR3 coding DNA: TGTGCCAGCACCAAACCGGGACACCGCACAGATACGCAGTATTTT. This chain connects TRBV7-2 to TRBJ2-3, with D perhaps TRBD1 (6 bases). The germline V and J ends were trimmed by 7 bases and 1 base, with 15 bases remaining between them. The germline CDR1 and CDR2 sequences are SGHTA and FQGNSA. The CDR3 covers 15 residues. The full variable domain, completed using reference TRBV7-2 and TRBJ2-3, is GAGVSQSPSNKVTEKGKDVELRCDPISGHTALYWYRQSLGQGLEFLIYFQGNSAPDKSGLPSDRFSAERTGGSVSTLTIQRTQQEDSAVYLCASTKPGHRTDTQYFGPGTRLTVL.

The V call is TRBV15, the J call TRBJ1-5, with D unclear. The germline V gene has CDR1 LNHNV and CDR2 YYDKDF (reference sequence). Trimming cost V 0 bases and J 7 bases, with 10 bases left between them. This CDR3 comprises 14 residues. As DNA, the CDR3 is TGTGCCACCAGCAGAGATGCGGTATCCCAGCCCCAGCATTTT. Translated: CATSRDAVSQPQHF.